Below are 27 T cell receptor beta chains sequenced from a single sample in a study of identical twins. TCRdb re-called the 5' RACE reads through MiXCR, storing one row per CDR3 protein. The sample has 690,000 or so distinct CDR3 sequences; about 9.4% are singletons. This sample also belongs to another study, concerning yellow fever vaccine responses in identical twins.

Sequencing input: PBMCs. The receptors here all came from a woman between 18 and 29 years old in good health.

The chain carries TRBV5-1 and TRBJ2-5, with D tentatively TRBD2 (6 bases). Deletions cut 4 bases from V and 7 bases from J, with 20 bases between. Germline CDR1 reads SGHRS; CDR2 reads YFSETQ. This CDR3 contains 15 residues. This CDR3 reads CASSREGLAPGTQYF. The CDR3 DNA sequence: TGCGCCAGCAGCCGAGAGGGACTGGCCCCCGGGACCCAGTACTTC. The complete variable domain, with remaining parts taken from reference TRBV5-1 and TRBJ2-5, reads KAGVTQTPRYLIKTRGQQVTLSCSPISGHRSVSWYQQTPGQGLQFLFEYFSETQRNKGNFPGRFSGRQFSNSRSEMNVSTLELGDSALYLCASSREGLAPGTQYFGPGTRLLVL.

The J gene is TRBJ2-7, the V gene TRBV9; D possibly uses TRBD1 or TRBD2 (7 bases each). V was pared by 4 bases and J by 3 bases, with 14 bases between. CDR1 and CDR2 (germline): SGDLS, YYNGEE. CDR3 length: 14 residues. The CDR3 nucleotides read TGTGCCAGCAGCCAAGCAGGGGGGGGCTACGAGCAGTACTTC. This sequence encodes CASSQAGGGYEQYF.

The table lists this clonotype with a few counts. This sequence joins TRBV6-2 or TRBV6-3 and TRBJ2-5; D is unclear. From germline, CDR1 is MNHEY and CDR2 SVGEGT. Trimming shortened V by 2 bases and J by 6 bases, and 16 bases separated the two germline ends. This CDR3 contains 15 residues. The DNA for the CDR3 is TGTGCCAGCAGTTACAACTCTATGGCGACGCAGACCCAGTACTTC. Encoded protein: CASSYNSMATQTQYF.

This clonotype was seen at least ten times. This chain links TRBV29-1 with TRBJ2-5; D perhaps matches TRBD1 (5 bases). The CDR3 totals 12 residues. V lost 6 bases and J lost 4, with 12 bases in between. The V gene's germline CDR1 is SQVTM and CDR2 ANQGSEA. The CDR3: CSVPDRGETQYF. CDR3 nucleotides: TGCAGCGTACCTGACAGAGGAGAGACCCAGTACTTC.

This clonotype was recorded many times. The chain carries TRBV3-1 and TRBJ2-2; D may be TRBD1 (5 bases). The V gene lost 3 bases and the J gene lost 1 base, with 12 bases spanning the gap. Germline lookup yields CDR1 LGHDT and CDR2 YNNKEL (reference sequence). The CDR3 is 16 amino acids. The CDR3 is CASSQGLGRNTGELFF. The DNA for the CDR3 is TGTGCCAGCAGCCAGGGCTTGGGGCGGAACACCGGGGAGCTGTTTTTT.

The chain is built from TRBV20-1 and TRBJ1-1; possibly TRBD1 for D (5 bases). V shed 5 bases and J shed 12 bases, with 13 bases lying between them. Germline V gene data show CDR1 as DFQATT and CDR2 as SNEGSKA (reference sequence). This CDR3 contains 10 residues. The CDR3 sequence: CSAWSRVPFF. CDR3 nucleotide sequence: TGCAGTGCTTGGTCCAGGGTGCCTTTCTTT.

The table lists this clonotype with a few counts. The chain is built from TRBV5-1 and TRBJ2-3, with D unclear. V gave up 7 bases and J gave up 2 bases, with 14 bases separating them. Germline CDR1 and CDR2: SGHRS and YFSETQ. This CDR3 region has 14 residues. The CDR3 sequence is CASQAEIPTDTQYF. The CDR3 coding sequence is TGCGCCAGCCAGGCAGAAATTCCCACAGATACGCAGTATTTT.

This clonotype was recorded a few times. V is TRBV20-1 and J is TRBJ2-7, with a tentative D call TRBD2 (5 bases). CDR1 DFQATT and CDR2 SNEGSKA come from the germline V gene (reference sequence). V lost 6 bases and J lost 3, with 15 bases in between. The CDR3 has 13 residues. CDR3 DNA sequence: TGCAGTGCCCGCCTCCGCGCGGGCTACGAGCAGTACTTC. As protein: CSARLRAGYEQYF.

This clonotype was observed a few times. The chain employs TRBV7-3 and TRBJ2-2; D not resolved. Trimming left V 1 base short and J 0 bases short, with 9 bases between. The CDR3 consists of 16 residues. The germline CDR1 and CDR2 sequences are SGHTA and FQGTGA. The chain's CDR3 is CASSLMGFPNTGELFF. The CDR3 DNA follows: TGTGCCAGCAGCTTAATGGGGTTTCCGAACACCGGGGAGCTGTTTTTT. Combining the CDR3 with reference TRBV7-3 and TRBJ2-2 gives the whole variable domain GAGVSQTPSNKVTEKGKYVELRCDPISGHTALYWYRQSLGQGPEFLIYFQGTGAADDSGLPNDRFFAVRPEGSVSTLKIQRTERGDSAVYLCASSLMGFPNTGELFFGEGSRLTVL.

The V and J genes are TRBV20-1 and TRBJ2-4, with TRBD1 as a possible D gene (6 bases). The V and J ends lost 1 base and 4 bases respectively, with 20 bases between them. Germline values: CDR1 DFQATT, CDR2 SNEGSKA (reference sequence). CDR3 length: 17 residues. CDR3: CSARVPDRFVGKNIQYF. The CDR3 DNA sequence: TGCAGTGCTAGAGTCCCGGACAGATTCGTGGGAAAAAACATTCAGTACTTC.

This clonotype was detected a few times. The chain combines TRBV7-2 with TRBJ1-5, with 9 bases that match TRBD1. The CDR3 spans 14 residues. Germline values: CDR1 SGHTA, CDR2 FQGNSA. The V segment lost 5 bases and the J segment 6 bases; nucleotides outside the gene matches: 5. The CDR3 loop is CASSPDRGSQPQHF. The CDR3 DNA is TGTGCCAGCAGCCCGGACAGGGGAAGTCAGCCCCAGCATTTT.

The V and J genes are TRBV7-9 and TRBJ2-3; no reliable D call. CDR3 length: 16 residues. CDR1 and CDR2 (germline): SEHNR, FQNEAQ (reference sequence). Trimming shortened V by 1 base and J by 6 bases, and 17 bases separated the two germline ends. The CDR3 DNA is TGTGCCAGCAGCTTAGAGGCCCGGGTCCTACAGGATACGCAGTATTTT. Protein sequence: CASSLEARVLQDTQYF.

Points on this clonotype: The junction departs from the called germline gene at one end, perhaps through a read error. This chain links TRBV7-8 with TRBJ2-4; 8 nucleotides agree with TRBD2. The CDR3 spans 16 residues. Germline-derived CDR1 and CDR2 are SGHVS and FQNEAQ. The CDR3 is CASSLDSGSGKIIQYF. CDR3 coding DNA: TGTGCCAGCAGCTTAGATTCGGGTAGCGGGAAAATCATTCAGTACTTC.

This clonotype came up a few times. The V call is TRBV7-6, the J call TRBJ2-1; 13 positions match TRBD2. Germline CDR1 is SGHVS and CDR2 is FNYEAQ. The CDR3 length is 18 residues. V gave up 2 bases and J gave up 8 bases; unmatched junction bases: 12. The CDR3 region is CASSLPLSLAGGLYEQFF. CDR3 DNA sequence: TGTGCCAGCAGCTTACCTCTCTCACTAGCGGGAGGGTTGTATGAGCAGTTCTTC. Supplemented by reference TRBV7-6 and TRBJ2-1, the full variable domain reads GAGVSQSPRYKVTKRGQDVALRCDPISGHVSLYWYRQALGQGPEFLTYFNYEAQQDKSGLPNDRFSAERPEGSISTLTIQRTEQRDSAMYRCASSLPLSLAGGLYEQFFGPGTRLTVL.

The rearrangement links TRBV7-2 to TRBJ1-5; 7 nucleotides match TRBD1. Germline values: CDR1 SGHTA, CDR2 FQGNSA. Losses at the gene ends were 2 bases for V and 6 bases for J; bases not matched to a gene: 7. CDR3 length equals 15 residues. CDR3 nucleotides: TGTGCCAGCAGCTTAAGCCAGGGGGATTTTCAGCCCCAGCATTTT. Protein: CASSLSQGDFQPQHF.

This clonotype has a count of ten or more. The gene calls are TRBV5-1 and TRBJ2-5, with D perhaps TRBD1 (6 bases). The CDR3 extends over 14 amino acids. V dropped 8 bases and J dropped 5 bases, with 19 bases sitting between them. Germline V gives CDR1 SGHRS, CDR2 YFSETQ. The CDR3 bases are TGCGCCAGTCATTCTCAGGGGTTGGTGGAGACCCAGTACTTC. It specifies CASHSQGLVETQYF.

CDR3 coding DNA: TGCAGCGTTGGTTCTCGGCCCGGACAGGGCAATCAAGCGGTGAACACCGGGGAGCTGTTTTTT. Its protein product is CSVGSRPGQGNQAVNTGELFF. The chain recombines TRBV29-1 with TRBJ2-2; TRBD1 aligns across 8 bases. Germline V CDR1 and CDR2: SQVTM, ANQGSEA. V lost 4 bases and J lost 1; bases outside the gene matches: 23. The CDR3 is made up of 21 amino acids.

There are a few counts of this clonotype. The genes are TRBV14 and TRBJ1-4, with D possibly being TRBD1 (6 bases). CDR1 is SGHDN and CDR2 is FVKESK in the germline V gene. The CDR3 contains 14 residues. The ends were cut back, 0 bases at V and 11 bases at J, with 13 bases in the middle. The CDR3 nucleotides read TGTGCCAGCAGCCAAGATTCCATTCAGGGGAAACTGTTTTTT. As protein: CASSQDSIQGKLFF.

V is TRBV7-9 and J is TRBJ2-7; 13 bases align to TRBD2. Germline CDR1 is SEHNR and CDR2 is FQNEAQ (reference sequence). The CDR3 loop spans 15 amino acids. The J segment lost 8 bases and the V segment lost 6 bases, leaving 10 bases of the junction unmatched. The chain's CDR3 is CASSSAPGLAGQQYF. CDR3 bases: TGTGCCAGCAGTTCCGCGCCGGGACTAGCGGGGCAGCAGTACTTC.

In this sample, this clonotype turned up many times. The gene calls are TRBV11-2 and TRBJ2-3; unclear D gene. Germline loops: CDR1 SGHAT, CDR2 FQNNGV. V lost 1 base, J lost 3 bases, and 5 bases lay in between. The CDR3 loop spans 13 amino acids. CDR3: CASSLVLTDTQYF. CDR3 coding DNA: TGTGCCAGCAGCTTAGTCCTGACAGATACGCAGTATTTT.

The chain is built from TRBV5-6 and TRBJ1-6; 7 positions agree with TRBD1. The CDR3 runs 15 residues. V was clipped by 5 bases and J by 8 bases; unmatched bases: 10. Germline V CDR1 and CDR2: SGHDT, YYEEEE. In DNA form, the CDR3 reads TGTGCCAGCAGGGGGGGACAGACCATAGATTCACCCCTCCACTTT. It yields the protein CASRGGQTIDSPLHF.

This clonotype came up a few times. The chain uses TRBV5-1 and TRBJ1-4, with a possible D match to TRBD1 (6 bases). The CDR3 loop spans 14 amino acids. In germline, CDR1 is SGHRS, CDR2 YFSETQ. V shed 0 bases and J shed 8 bases, with 11 bases lying between them. The CDR3 DNA is TGCGCCAGCAGCTTGGGGGACAACAGAGAAAAACTGTTTTTT. It is translated as CASSLGDNREKLFF.

V is TRBV29-1 and J is TRBJ1-1; a possible D gene is TRBD1 (5 bases). CDR3 length: 14 amino acids. Germline values: CDR1 SQVTM, CDR2 ANQGSEA. V lost 3 bases and J 0 bases, leaving 11 bases between the germline ends. The CDR3 loop reads CSVDSGRMNTEAFF. CDR3 sequence (DNA): TGCAGCGTTGACTCGGGACGCATGAACACTGAAGCTTTCTTT.

The chain combines TRBV5-6 with TRBJ1-1, with a possible D match to TRBD1 (5 bases). Trimming stripped 4 bases from V and 6 bases from J, with 13 bases between. Germline V gene lookup returns CDR1 SGHDT and CDR2 YYEEEE. This CDR3 contains 13 residues. The CDR3 DNA reads as TGTGCCAGCAGCCCCCTAGGGGTGTCTGAAGCTTTCTTT. Its protein product is CASSPLGVSEAFF.

V usage is TRBV15 and J usage is TRBJ2-2; D not resolved. The CDR3 has 12 residues. Germline values: CDR1 LNHNV, CDR2 YYDKDF (reference sequence). The V and J ends lost 8 bases and 4 bases respectively, with 8 bases between them. CDR3 residues: CATLSGTGELFF. The CDR3 DNA reads TGTGCCACCCTCAGTGGCACCGGGGAGCTGTTTTTT.

The V and J genes are TRBV6-6 and TRBJ2-2; D possibly uses TRBD1 or TRBD2 (5 bases each). This CDR3 has 13 residues. V was pared by 8 bases and J by 7 bases, with 14 bases between. Germline V CDR1 and CDR2: MNHNY, SVGAGI (reference sequence). In nucleotides, the CDR3 is TGTGCCAGCGGGCCTGAGGGGCTCGGGGAGCTGTTTTTT. Its protein is CASGPEGLGELFF.

There are a few counts of this clonotype. The chain recombines TRBV5-6 with TRBJ2-2, with TRBD2 as a possible D gene (6 bases). Germline values: CDR1 SGHDT, CDR2 YYEEEE. V lost 0 bases to trimming and J lost 8 bases, with 8 bases between them. CDR3 length equals 13 residues. CDR3 loop: CASSLGREGELFF. In DNA form, the CDR3 reads TGTGCCAGCAGCTTGGGGCGGGAAGGGGAGCTGTTTTTT.